This is a list of T cell receptor beta chains from one sample in a study of blood T cell repertoires in COVID-19. Repertoires were generated with immunoSEQ multiplex PCR, while TCRdb's copy carries only in-frame clones and drops some. There are 230,000 or so clones in the sample; roughly 89% occur only once, and roughly 4.5% lies in the top ten. Sequences were obtained from peripheral blood. The receptors were sampled from a middle-aged woman who had recovered from COVID-19. CDR3s include the opening cysteine and the closing phenylalanine or tryptophan. D genes are given only for firm matches. The size of a clone is reported for some rows only, either as once, few or many, or as a class for expanded clones.

D: TRBD2
V: TRBV9
J: TRBJ2-2
size: NA
DNA: TGTGCCAGCAGCGTAGATAGCGGGGGCGCGAACACCGGGGAGCTGTTTTTT
CDR3: CASSVDSGGANTGELFF

D: NA
V: TRBV3-1/TRBV3-2
J: TRBJ1-1
size: NA
DNA: TGTGCCAGCAGCCATACAGGGCCCACTGAAGCTTTCTTT
CDR3: CASSHTGPTEAFF

D: NA
V: TRBV10-3
J: TRBJ2-3
size: NA
DNA: TGTGCCATCAACTTTTCGGGGGAAACCACAGATACGCAGTATTTT
CDR3: CAINFSGETTDTQYF

D: NA
V: TRBV29-1
J: TRBJ2-7
size: NA
DNA: TGCAGCGTAGCCCTCTTCCGATCCTACGAGCAGTACTTC
CDR3: CSVALFRSYEQYF

D: NA
V: TRBV10-3
J: TRBJ2-2
size: once
DNA: TGTGCCATCAAACGAACTGACACCGGGGAGCTGTTTTTT
CDR3: CAIKRTDTGELFF

D: TRBD2
V: TRBV11-3
J: TRBJ2-2
size: NA
DNA: TGTGCCAGCAGCTTTAGCGGGACCGGGGAGCTGTTTTTT
CDR3: CASSFSGTGELFF

D: NA
V: TRBV3-1/TRBV3-2
J: TRBJ2-1
size: few
DNA: TGTGCCAGCAGCCAAGTGGGGAGCGGGGAGCAGTTCTTC
CDR3: CASSQVGSGEQFF

D: TRBD1
V: TRBV23-1
J: TRBJ2-3
size: NA
DNA: TGCGCCAGCAGTCACTCAGACAGGGGGGCTGGTACGCAGTATTTT
CDR3: CASSHSDRGAGTQYF

D: NA
V: TRBV3-1/TRBV3-2
J: TRBJ2-5
size: once
DNA: TGTGCCAGCAGCCAAGGACAGGTGGGGACCCAGTACTTC
CDR3: CASSQGQVGTQYF

D: TRBD2
V: TRBV28
J: TRBJ2-2
size: NA
DNA: TGTGCCAGCGGCCGGGGGGCGAACACCGGGGAGCTGTTTTTT
CDR3: CASGRGANTGELFF

D: TRBD1
V: TRBV15
J: TRBJ1-2
size: NA
DNA: TGTGCCACCAGCCTCGACAGGGCTGGCTACACCTTC
CDR3: CATSLDRAGYTF

D: TRBD1
V: TRBV5-4
J: TRBJ2-7
size: NA
DNA: TGTGCCAGCAGCTCCCGGGACAGGGGGTACGAGCAGTACTTC
CDR3: CASSSRDRGYEQYF

D: TRBD1
V: TRBV28
J: TRBJ2-7
size: NA
DNA: TGTGCCAGCAGTATACCAGGGGGCCCGTACGAGCAGTACTTC
CDR3: CASSIPGGPYEQYF

D: NA
V: TRBV10-3
J: TRBJ1-1
size: once
DNA: TGTGCCATCAGTGAGCCGCCAAACACGGAAGCTTTCTTT
CDR3: CAISEPPNTEAFF

D: NA
V: TRBV7-9
J: TRBJ1-2
size: NA
DNA: TGTGCCAGCAGCTCGGACATCAACTATGGCTACACCTTC
CDR3: CASSSDINYGYTF

D: NA
V: TRBV5-6
J: TRBJ1-3
size: once
DNA: TGTGCCAGCAGCTTGGAAGGGAGGGGGGCAACTGGAAACACCATATATTTT
CDR3: CASSLEGRGATGNTIYF

D: NA
V: TRBV19
J: TRBJ2-1
size: NA
DNA: TGTGCCAGTAGTCCCATCCTAGGTAATGAGCAGTTCTTC
CDR3: CASSPILGNEQFF

D: TRBD2
V: TRBV27
J: TRBJ2-3
size: NA
DNA: TGTGCCAGCAGGGACCTAGCGGGAGGCGTCACAGATACGCAGTATTTT
CDR3: CASRDLAGGVTDTQYF

D: NA
V: TRBV19
J: TRBJ1-1
size: NA
DNA: TGTGCCAGTAGCCCTATTGTCCAGGGTTCCACTGAAGCTTTCTTT
CDR3: CASSPIVQGSTEAFF

D: TRBD1
V: TRBV2
J: TRBJ1-1
size: NA
DNA: TGTGCCAGCAGTGTGACAGGGTCTAGCACTGAAGCTTTCTTT
CDR3: CASSVTGSSTEAFF

D: TRBD2
V: TRBV9
J: TRBJ2-3
size: once
DNA: TGTGCCAGCAGCGGAAGCGGGGGGTTGGCAGATACGCAGTATTTT
CDR3: CASSGSGGLADTQYF

D: TRBD2
V: TRBV19
J: TRBJ2-1
size: NA
DNA: TGTGCCAGTAGTATTATCGGGGGGAGCAATGAGCAGTTCTTC
CDR3: CASSIIGGSNEQFF